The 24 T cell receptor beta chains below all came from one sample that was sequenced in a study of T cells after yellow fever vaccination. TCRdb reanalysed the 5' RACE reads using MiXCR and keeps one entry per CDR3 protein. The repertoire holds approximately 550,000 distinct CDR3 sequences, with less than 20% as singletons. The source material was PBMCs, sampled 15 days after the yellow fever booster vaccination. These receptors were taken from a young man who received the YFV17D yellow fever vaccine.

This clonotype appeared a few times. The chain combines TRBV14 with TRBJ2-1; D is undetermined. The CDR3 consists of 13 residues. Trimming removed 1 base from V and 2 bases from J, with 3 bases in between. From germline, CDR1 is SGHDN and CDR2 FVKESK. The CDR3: CASSQVPYNEQFF. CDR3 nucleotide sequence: TGTGCCAGCAGCCAAGTCCCCTACAATGAGCAGTTCTTC.

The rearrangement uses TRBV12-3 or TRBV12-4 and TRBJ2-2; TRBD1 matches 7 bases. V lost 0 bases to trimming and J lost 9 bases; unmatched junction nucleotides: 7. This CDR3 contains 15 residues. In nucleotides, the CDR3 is TGTGCCAGCAGTTTAGCGTGGGACAGTGACCGGGAGCTGTTTTTT. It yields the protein CASSLAWDSDRELFF.

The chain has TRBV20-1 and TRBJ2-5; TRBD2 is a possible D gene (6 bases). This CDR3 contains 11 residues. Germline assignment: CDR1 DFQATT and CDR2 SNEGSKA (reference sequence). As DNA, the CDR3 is TGCAGCGGTGGGGGGACAGAGACCCAGTACTTC. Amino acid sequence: CSGGGTETQYF.

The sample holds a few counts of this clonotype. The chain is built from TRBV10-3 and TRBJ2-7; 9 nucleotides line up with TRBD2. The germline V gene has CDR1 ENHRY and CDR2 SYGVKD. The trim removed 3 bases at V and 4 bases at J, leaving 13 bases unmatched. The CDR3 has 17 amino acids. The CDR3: CAISDPSGRNGLYEQYF. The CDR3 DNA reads TGTGCCATCAGTGACCCGAGCGGGAGGAACGGTCTTTACGAGCAGTACTTC.

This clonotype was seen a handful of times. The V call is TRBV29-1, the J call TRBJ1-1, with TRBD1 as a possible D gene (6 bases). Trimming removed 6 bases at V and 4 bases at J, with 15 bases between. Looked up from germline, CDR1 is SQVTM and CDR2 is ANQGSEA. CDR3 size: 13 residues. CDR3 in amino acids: CSVLWGPGTEAFF. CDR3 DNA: TGCAGCGTGTTATGGGGGCCGGGCACTGAAGCTTTCTTT.

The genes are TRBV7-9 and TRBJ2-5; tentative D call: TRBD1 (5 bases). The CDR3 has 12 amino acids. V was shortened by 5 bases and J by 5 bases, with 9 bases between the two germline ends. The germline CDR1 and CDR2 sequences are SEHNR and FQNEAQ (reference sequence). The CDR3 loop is CASSQQDETQYF. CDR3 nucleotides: TGTGCCAGCAGCCAACAGGACGAGACCCAGTACTTC.

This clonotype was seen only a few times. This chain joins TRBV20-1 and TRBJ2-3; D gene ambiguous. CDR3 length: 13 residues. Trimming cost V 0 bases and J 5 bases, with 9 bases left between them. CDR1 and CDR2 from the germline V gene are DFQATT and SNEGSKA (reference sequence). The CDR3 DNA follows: TGCAGTGCTAGAGAGAATTTTGTAGATACGCAGTATTTT. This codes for CSARENFVDTQYF.

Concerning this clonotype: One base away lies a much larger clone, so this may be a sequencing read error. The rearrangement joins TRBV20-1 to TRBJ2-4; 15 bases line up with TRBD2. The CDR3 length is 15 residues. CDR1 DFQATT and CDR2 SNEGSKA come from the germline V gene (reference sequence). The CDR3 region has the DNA TGCGGTGTCGGGACTAGCGGGAGGGCCAAAAACATTCAGTACTTC. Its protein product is CGVGTSGRAKNIQYF.

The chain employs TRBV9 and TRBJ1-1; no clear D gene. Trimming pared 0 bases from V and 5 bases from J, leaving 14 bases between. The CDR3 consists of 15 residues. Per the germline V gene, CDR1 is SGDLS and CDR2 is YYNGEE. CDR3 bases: TGTGCCAGCAGCGTAGAACCGACCCCGTGGACTGAAGCTTTCTTT. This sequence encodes CASSVEPTPWTEAFF.

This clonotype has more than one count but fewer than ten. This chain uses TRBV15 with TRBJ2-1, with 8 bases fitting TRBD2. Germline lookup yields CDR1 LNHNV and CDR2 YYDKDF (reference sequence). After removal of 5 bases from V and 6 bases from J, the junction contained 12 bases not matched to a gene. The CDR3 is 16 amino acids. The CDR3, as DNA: TGTGCCACCAGCGGCCGGCGGGCGGGAGGAGGCAATGAGCAGTTCTTC. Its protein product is CATSGRRAGGGNEQFF.

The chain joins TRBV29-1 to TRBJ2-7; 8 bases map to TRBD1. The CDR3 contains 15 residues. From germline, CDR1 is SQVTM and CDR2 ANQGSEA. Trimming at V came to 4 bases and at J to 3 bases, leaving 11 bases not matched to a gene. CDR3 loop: CSVALGRQGIYEQYF. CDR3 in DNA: TGCAGCGTTGCCTTGGGAAGACAGGGGATCTACGAGCAGTACTTC.

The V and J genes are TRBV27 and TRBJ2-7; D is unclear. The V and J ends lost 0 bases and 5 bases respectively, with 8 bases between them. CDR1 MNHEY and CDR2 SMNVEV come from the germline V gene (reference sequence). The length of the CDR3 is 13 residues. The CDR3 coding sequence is TGTGCCAGCAGTTTATCCGAAGGCCACGAGCAGTACTTC. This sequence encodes CASSLSEGHEQYF.

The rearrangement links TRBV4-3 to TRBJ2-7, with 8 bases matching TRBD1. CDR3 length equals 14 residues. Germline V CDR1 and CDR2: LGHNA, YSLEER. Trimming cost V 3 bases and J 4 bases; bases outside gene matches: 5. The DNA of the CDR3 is TGCGCCAGCAGCCAGGACAGGGTGTATTACGAGCAGTACTTC. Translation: CASSQDRVYYEQYF.

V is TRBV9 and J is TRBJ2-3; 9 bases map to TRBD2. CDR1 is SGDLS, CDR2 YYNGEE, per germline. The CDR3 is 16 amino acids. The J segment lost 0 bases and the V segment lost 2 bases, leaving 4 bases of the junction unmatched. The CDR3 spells CASSVASGVSTDTQYF. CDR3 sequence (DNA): TGTGCCAGCAGCGTTGCTAGCGGGGTTAGCACAGATACGCAGTATTTT. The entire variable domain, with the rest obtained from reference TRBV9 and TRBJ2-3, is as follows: DSGVTQTPKHLITATGQRVTLRCSPRSGDLSVYWYQQSLDQGLQFLIQYYNGEERAKGNILERFSAQQFPDLHSELNLSSLELGDSALYFCASSVASGVSTDTQYFGPGTRLTVL.

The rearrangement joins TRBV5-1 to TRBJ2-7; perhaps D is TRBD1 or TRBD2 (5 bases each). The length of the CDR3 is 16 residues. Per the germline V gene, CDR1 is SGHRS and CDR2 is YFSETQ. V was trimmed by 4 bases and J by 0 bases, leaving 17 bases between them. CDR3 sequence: CASSSNRDLSSYEQYF. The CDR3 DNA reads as TGCGCCAGCAGCAGTAATCGGGACCTGAGCTCCTACGAGCAGTACTTC.

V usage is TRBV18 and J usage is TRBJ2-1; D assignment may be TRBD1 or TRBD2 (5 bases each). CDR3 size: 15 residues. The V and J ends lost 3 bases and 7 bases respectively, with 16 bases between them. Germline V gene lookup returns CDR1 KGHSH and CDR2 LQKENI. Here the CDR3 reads CASSPGTLVLNEQFF. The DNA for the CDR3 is TGTGCCAGCTCACCGGGGACCTTGGTTTTGAATGAGCAGTTCTTC. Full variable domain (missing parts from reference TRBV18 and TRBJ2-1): NAGVMQNPRHLVRRRGQEARLRCSPMKGHSHVYWYRQLPEEGLKFMVYLQKENIIDESGMPKERFSAEFPKEGPSILRIQQVVRGDSAAYFCASSPGTLVLNEQFFGPGTRLTVL.

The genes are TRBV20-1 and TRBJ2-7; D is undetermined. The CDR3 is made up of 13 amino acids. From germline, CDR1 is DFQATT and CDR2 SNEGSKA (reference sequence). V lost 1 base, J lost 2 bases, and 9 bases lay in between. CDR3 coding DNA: TGCAGTGCTAGAGCCCGCAGCCCCTACGAGCAGTACTTC. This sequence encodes CSARARSPYEQYF.

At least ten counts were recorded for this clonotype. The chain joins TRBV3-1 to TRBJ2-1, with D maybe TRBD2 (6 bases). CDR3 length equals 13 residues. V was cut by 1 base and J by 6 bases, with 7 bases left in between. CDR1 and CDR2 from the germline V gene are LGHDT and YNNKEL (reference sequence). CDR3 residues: CASSQAGVNEQFF. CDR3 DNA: TGTGCCAGCAGCCAAGCGGGGGTCAATGAGCAGTTCTTC.

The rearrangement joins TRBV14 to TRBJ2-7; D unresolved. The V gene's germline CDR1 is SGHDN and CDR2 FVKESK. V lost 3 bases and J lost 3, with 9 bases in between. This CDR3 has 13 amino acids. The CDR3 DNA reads TGTGCCAGCAGCCAGTTAATCTACTACGAGCAGTACTTC. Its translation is CASSQLIYYEQYF.

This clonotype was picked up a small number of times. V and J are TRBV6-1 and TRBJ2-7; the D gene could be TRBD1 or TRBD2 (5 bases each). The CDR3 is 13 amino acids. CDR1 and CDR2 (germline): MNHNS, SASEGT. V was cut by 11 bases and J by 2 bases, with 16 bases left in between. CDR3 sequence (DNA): TGTGCCGTCTCAGGGAGAACAACCTACGAGCAGTACTTC. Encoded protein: CAVSGRTTYEQYF.

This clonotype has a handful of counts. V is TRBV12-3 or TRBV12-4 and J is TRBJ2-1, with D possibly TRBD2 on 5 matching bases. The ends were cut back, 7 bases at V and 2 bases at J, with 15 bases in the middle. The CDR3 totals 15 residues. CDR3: CASNGGADTYNEQFF. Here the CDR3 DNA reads TGTGCCAGCAACGGAGGAGCGGATACCTACAATGAGCAGTTCTTC.

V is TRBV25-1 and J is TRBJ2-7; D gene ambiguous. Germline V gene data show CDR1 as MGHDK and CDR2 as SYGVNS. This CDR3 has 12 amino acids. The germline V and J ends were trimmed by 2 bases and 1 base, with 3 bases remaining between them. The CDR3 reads CASSEGSYEQYF. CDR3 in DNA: TGTGCCAGCAGTGAAGGGTCCTACGAGCAGTACTTC.

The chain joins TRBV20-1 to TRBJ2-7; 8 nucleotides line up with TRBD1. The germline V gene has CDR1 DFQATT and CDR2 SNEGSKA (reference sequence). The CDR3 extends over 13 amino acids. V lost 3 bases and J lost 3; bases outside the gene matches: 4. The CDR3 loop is CSARGTGVYEQYF. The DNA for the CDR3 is TGCAGTGCTAGGGGGACAGGTGTCTACGAGCAGTACTTC.

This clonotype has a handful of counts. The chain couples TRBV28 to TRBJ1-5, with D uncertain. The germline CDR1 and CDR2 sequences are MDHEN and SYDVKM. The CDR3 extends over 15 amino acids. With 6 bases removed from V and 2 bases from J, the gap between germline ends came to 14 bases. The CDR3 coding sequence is TGTGCCAGCAGCCACCCCCGCGCGGGCAATCAGCCCCAGCATTTT. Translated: CASSHPRAGNQPQHF. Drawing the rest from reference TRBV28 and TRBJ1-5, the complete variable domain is DVKVTQSSRYLVKRTGEKVFLECVQDMDHENMFWYRQDPGLGLRLIYFSYDVKMKEKGDIPEGYSVSREKKERFSLILESASTNQTSMYLCASSHPRAGNQPQHFGDGTRLSIL.